These T cell receptor beta chains were read from a single sample in a study of T cells in Graves' hyperthyroidism and ophthalmopathy. One entry per CDR3 protein results from TCRdb running MiXCR on the multiplex PCR reads. Of more than 250,000 distinct CDR3 sequences listed, roughly 15% are singletons. The specimen sequenced was blood. These receptors all stem from a woman aged 45-60 years with Graves' hyperthyroidism that later progressed to Graves' ophthalmopathy. Both conserved end residues are part of each CDR3. The order of the fields is clone size, V gene, D gene, J gene, CDR3 protein, CDR3 DNA. A D gene is named only where the DNA matches it firmly. A clone size is listed for some rows: how often the clone was seen (once, few, many), or a class if it is expanded.

clone size: many
V gene: TRBV24-1
D gene: -
J gene: TRBJ2-3
CDR3 protein: CATSDFRDNTDTQYF
CDR3 DNA: TGTGCCACCAGTGATTTCCGGGACAACACAGATACGCAGTATTTT

clone size: many
V gene: TRBV2
D gene: TRBD2
J gene: TRBJ2-1
CDR3 protein: CASSDLAGGLNEQFF
CDR3 DNA: TGTGCCAGCAGTGATCTAGCGGGAGGGCTCAATGAGCAGTTCTTC

clone size: many
V gene: TRBV27
D gene: -
J gene: TRBJ2-1
CDR3 protein: CASSLRGPPVYNEQFF
CDR3 DNA: TGTGCCAGCAGTTTAAGGGGTCCGCCGGTCTACAATGAGCAGTTCTTC

clone size: -
V gene: TRBV6-2/TRBV6-3
D gene: -
J gene: TRBJ1-5
CDR3 protein: CASSSQKGNQPQHF
CDR3 DNA: TGTGCCAGCAGTTCGCAAAAGGGCAATCAGCCCCAGCATTTT

clone size: -
V gene: TRBV9
D gene: -
J gene: TRBJ1-1
CDR3 protein: CASSVVVDLGIAEAFF
CDR3 DNA: TGTGCCAGCAGCGTAGTGGTGGACTTGGGTATAGCTGAAGCTTTCTTT

clone size: -
V gene: TRBV30
D gene: TRBD2
J gene: TRBJ2-4
CDR3 protein: CARRLAENIQYF
CDR3 DNA: TGTGCCCGAAGACTAGCGGAAAACATTCAGTACTTC

clone size: few
V gene: TRBV5-4
D gene: -
J gene: TRBJ1-1
CDR3 protein: CASSTGGGAGFTEAFF
CDR3 DNA: TGTGCCAGCAGCACTGGTGGGGGGGCAGGGTTTACTGAAGCTTTCTTT

clone size: many
V gene: TRBV10-3
D gene: -
J gene: TRBJ2-7
CDR3 protein: CAISGTSEGFEQYF
CDR3 DNA: TGTGCCATCAGTGGTACAAGCGAGGGGTTCGAGCAGTACTTC

clone size: many
V gene: TRBV10-3
D gene: -
J gene: TRBJ2-1
CDR3 protein: CAISEKGDEQFF
CDR3 DNA: TGTGCCATCAGTGAGAAGGGAGATGAGCAGTTCTTC

clone size: many
V gene: TRBV28
D gene: -
J gene: TRBJ2-1
CDR3 protein: CASRSNNEQFF
CDR3 DNA: TGTGCCAGCAGGTCTAACAATGAGCAGTTCTTC

clone size: many
V gene: TRBV27
D gene: TRBD2
J gene: TRBJ2-1
CDR3 protein: CASSFLAGGTGEQFF
CDR3 DNA: TGTGCCAGCAGTTTCCTAGCGGGAGGTACCGGTGAGCAGTTCTTC

clone size: many
V gene: TRBV28
D gene: TRBD2
J gene: TRBJ2-3
CDR3 protein: CASTLARLAGEFDTQYF
CDR3 DNA: TGTGCCAGCACCTTGGCGAGGCTAGCGGGAGAATTTGATACGCAGTATTTT

clone size: few
V gene: TRBV14
D gene: TRBD2
J gene: TRBJ2-3
CDR3 protein: CASSSTLAARLRDTQYF
CDR3 DNA: TGTGCCAGCAGCTCAACTCTAGCGGCCCGACTTAGGGATACGCAGTATTTT

clone size: many
V gene: TRBV28
D gene: -
J gene: TRBJ2-7
CDR3 protein: CASSLYPDSTYEQYF
CDR3 DNA: TGTGCCAGCAGTTTATATCCGGACAGCACCTACGAGCAGTACTTC

clone size: few
V gene: TRBV28
D gene: -
J gene: TRBJ1-2
CDR3 protein: CASSSSGDGAHGYTF
CDR3 DNA: TGTGCCAGCAGTTCGTCAGGGGATGGGGCTCATGGCTACACCTTC

clone size: many
V gene: TRBV28
D gene: -
J gene: TRBJ2-7
CDR3 protein: CASSFGTGREQYF
CDR3 DNA: TGTGCCAGCAGTTTCGGGACCGGTCGCGAGCAGTACTTC

clone size: -
V gene: TRBV6-1
D gene: -
J gene: TRBJ1-3
CDR3 protein: CASIPSQGRNTIYF
CDR3 DNA: TGTGCCAGCATCCCCTCCCAGGGCCGAAACACCATATATTTT

clone size: -
V gene: TRBV6-1
D gene: -
J gene: TRBJ1-4
CDR3 protein: CASSPRRSITNEKLFF
CDR3 DNA: TGTGCCAGCAGTCCGAGGCGGAGTATAACTAATGAAAAACTGTTTTTT

clone size: few
V gene: TRBV11-3
D gene: -
J gene: TRBJ1-3
CDR3 protein: CASSYTAPGTPSGNTIYF
CDR3 DNA: TGTGCCAGCAGCTATACCGCCCCCGGGACCCCTTCTGGAAACACCATATATTTT

clone size: many
V gene: TRBV20-1
D gene: -
J gene: TRBJ2-5
CDR3 protein: CSARDGGQQETQYF
CDR3 DNA: TGCAGTGCTAGAGATGGAGGACAACAAGAGACCCAGTACTTC

clone size: many
V gene: TRBV20-1
D gene: -
J gene: TRBJ1-6
CDR3 protein: CSARTLRAYNSPLHF
CDR3 DNA: TGCAGTGCTAGAACCCTTCGAGCTTATAATTCACCCCTCCACTTT

clone size: many
V gene: TRBV20-1
D gene: -
J gene: TRBJ2-7
CDR3 protein: CSAAGQAYEQYF
CDR3 DNA: TGCAGTGCAGCGGGACAGGCCTACGAGCAGTACTTC

clone size: -
V gene: TRBV4-1
D gene: -
J gene: TRBJ1-1
CDR3 protein: CASSRREYTEAFF
CDR3 DNA: TGCGCCAGCAGCCGCCGGGAGTACACTGAAGCTTTCTTT

clone size: -
V gene: TRBV7-9
D gene: -
J gene: TRBJ2-3
CDR3 protein: CASSFNRAAGWVDTQYF
CDR3 DNA: TGTGCCAGCAGCTTTAACCGGGCCGCGGGATGGGTAGATACGCAGTATTTT

clone size: many
V gene: TRBV20-1
D gene: -
J gene: TRBJ1-4
CDR3 protein: CSAGGVAGTEKLFF
CDR3 DNA: TGCAGTGCTGGAGGGGTGGCAGGGACTGAAAAACTGTTTTTT

clone size: many
V gene: TRBV12-3/TRBV12-4
D gene: TRBD2
J gene: TRBJ2-3
CDR3 protein: CASSSPMVAGGQDTDTQYF
CDR3 DNA: TGTGCCAGCAGTTCCCCAATGGTAGCGGGAGGGCAGGACACAGATACGCAGTATTTT

clone size: -
V gene: TRBV6-1
D gene: -
J gene: TRBJ2-1
CDR3 protein: CASSPLGPSLNEQFF
CDR3 DNA: TGTGCCAGCAGTCCCCTCGGGCCCTCCCTTAATGAGCAGTTCTTC

clone size: many
V gene: TRBV2
D gene: TRBD1
J gene: TRBJ2-3
CDR3 protein: CASRWTGYTDTQYF
CDR3 DNA: TGTGCCAGCAGGTGGACAGGTTACACAGATACGCAGTATTTT

clone size: -
V gene: TRBV4-2
D gene: -
J gene: TRBJ1-1
CDR3 protein: CASSQVGTANTEAFF
CDR3 DNA: TGTGCCAGCAGCCAAGTTGGGACGGCGAACACTGAAGCTTTCTTT

clone size: few
V gene: TRBV6-1
D gene: -
J gene: TRBJ2-6
CDR3 protein: CASRKGSGANVLTF
CDR3 DNA: TGTGCCAGCAGAAAGGGCTCTGGGGCCAACGTCCTGACTTTC

clone size: many
V gene: TRBV7-9
D gene: TRBD1
J gene: TRBJ2-7
CDR3 protein: CASTPGTASYEQYF
CDR3 DNA: TGTGCCAGCACGCCCGGGACAGCTTCCTACGAGCAGTACTTC

clone size: -
V gene: TRBV6-1
D gene: -
J gene: TRBJ1-5
CDR3 protein: CASSEIWGSNQPQHF
CDR3 DNA: TGTGCCAGCAGTGAAATTTGGGGAAGCAATCAGCCCCAGCATTTT

clone size: many
V gene: TRBV20-1
D gene: TRBD2
J gene: TRBJ2-1
CDR3 protein: CSARDVGLAGVLYNEQFF
CDR3 DNA: TGCAGTGCTAGAGATGTGGGCCTAGCGGGAGTTCTCTACAATGAGCAGTTCTTC

clone size: few
V gene: TRBV19
D gene: TRBD1
J gene: TRBJ2-2
CDR3 protein: CASKGQGRESGELFF
CDR3 DNA: TGTGCCAGTAAGGGACAGGGTAGAGAATCCGGGGAGCTGTTTTTT

clone size: -
V gene: TRBV19
D gene: TRBD1
J gene: TRBJ1-5
CDR3 protein: CASGSGQGNQPQHF
CDR3 DNA: TGTGCCAGTGGTTCGGGACAGGGCAATCAGCCCCAGCATTTT

clone size: many
V gene: TRBV20-1
D gene: TRBD2
J gene: TRBJ2-3
CDR3 protein: CSARGSGESTDTQYF
CDR3 DNA: TGCAGTGCTAGAGGGAGCGGGGAGAGCACAGATACGCAGTATTTT

clone size: many
V gene: TRBV20-1
D gene: TRBD1
J gene: TRBJ1-1
CDR3 protein: CSATKTGTGGNTEAFF
CDR3 DNA: TGCAGTGCTACCAAAACGGGGACAGGGGGGAACACTGAAGCTTTCTTT

clone size: -
V gene: TRBV10-3
D gene: TRBD1
J gene: TRBJ2-5
CDR3 protein: CATRQGGTLETQYF
CDR3 DNA: TGTGCCACCAGACAGGGGGGAACGTTAGAGACCCAGTACTTC

clone size: many
V gene: TRBV29-1
D gene: -
J gene: TRBJ2-3
CDR3 protein: CSVERVLHTDTQYF
CDR3 DNA: TGCAGCGTTGAAAGGGTACTTCACACAGATACGCAGTATTTT

clone size: -
V gene: TRBV6-1
D gene: TRBD2
J gene: TRBJ2-3
CDR3 protein: CASSEGLAGVTDTQYF
CDR3 DNA: TGTGCCAGCAGTGAGGGACTAGCGGGAGTCACAGATACGCAGTATTTT

clone size: many
V gene: TRBV9
D gene: -
J gene: TRBJ1-1
CDR3 protein: CASSGVGTPVNTEAFF
CDR3 DNA: TGTGCCAGCAGCGGGGTGGGCACCCCAGTGAACACTGAAGCTTTCTTT